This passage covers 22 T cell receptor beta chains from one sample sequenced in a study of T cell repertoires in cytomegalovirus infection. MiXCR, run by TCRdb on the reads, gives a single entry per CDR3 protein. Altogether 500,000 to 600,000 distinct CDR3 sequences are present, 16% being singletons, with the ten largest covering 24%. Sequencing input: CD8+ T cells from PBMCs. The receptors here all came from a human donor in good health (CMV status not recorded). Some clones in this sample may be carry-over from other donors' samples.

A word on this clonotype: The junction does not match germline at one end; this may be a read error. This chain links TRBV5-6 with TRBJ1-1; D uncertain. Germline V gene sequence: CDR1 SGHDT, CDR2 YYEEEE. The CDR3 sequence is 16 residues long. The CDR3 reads CASSSDDHLMNTEVFF. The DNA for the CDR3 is TGTGCCAGCAGCTCGGACGACCATCTTATGAACACTGAAGTTTTCTTT.

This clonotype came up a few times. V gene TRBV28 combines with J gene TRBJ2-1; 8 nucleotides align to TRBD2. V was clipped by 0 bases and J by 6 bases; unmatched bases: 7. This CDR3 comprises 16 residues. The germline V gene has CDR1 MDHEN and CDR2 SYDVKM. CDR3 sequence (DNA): TGTGCCAGCAGTTTATGGGAGCGGGAGAAAGGCAATGAGCAGTTCTTC. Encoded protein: CASSLWEREKGNEQFF.

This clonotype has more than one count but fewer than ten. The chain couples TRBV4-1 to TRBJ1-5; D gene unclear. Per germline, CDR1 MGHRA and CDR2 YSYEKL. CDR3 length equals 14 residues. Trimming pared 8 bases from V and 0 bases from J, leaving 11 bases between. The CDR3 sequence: CASGKARSNQPQHF. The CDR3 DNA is TGCGCCAGCGGAAAAGCGCGTAGCAATCAGCCCCAGCATTTT.

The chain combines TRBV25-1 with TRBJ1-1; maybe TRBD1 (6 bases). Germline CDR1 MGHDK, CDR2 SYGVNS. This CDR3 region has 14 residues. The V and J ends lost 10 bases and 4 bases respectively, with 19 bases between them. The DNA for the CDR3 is TGTGCCACCCTTCCAGGGGAGGTTGGCACTGAAGCTTTCTTT. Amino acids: CATLPGEVGTEAFF.

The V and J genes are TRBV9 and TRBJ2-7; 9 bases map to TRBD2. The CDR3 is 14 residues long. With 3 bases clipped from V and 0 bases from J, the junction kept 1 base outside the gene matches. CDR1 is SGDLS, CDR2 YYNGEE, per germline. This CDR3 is CASSASGASYEQYF. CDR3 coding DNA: TGTGCCAGCAGCGCTAGCGGGGCCTCCTACGAGCAGTACTTC.

CDR3 sequence: CASSYAQGAGEQYF. Written as DNA, the CDR3 is TGTGCCAGCAGTTACGCGCAGGGGGCCGGCGAGCAGTACTTC. The chain carries TRBV6-5 and TRBJ2-7, with TRBD1 identical over 8 bases. V lost 2 bases and J lost 6; bases outside the gene matches: 6. This CDR3 contains 14 residues. Germline assignment: CDR1 MNHEY and CDR2 SVGAGI.

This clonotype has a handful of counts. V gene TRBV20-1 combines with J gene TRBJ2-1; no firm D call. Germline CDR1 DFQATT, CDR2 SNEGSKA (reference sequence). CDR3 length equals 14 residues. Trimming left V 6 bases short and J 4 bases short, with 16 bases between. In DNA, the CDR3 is TGCAGTGCGGAGTCAGGTTCTACTTACAATGAGCAGTTCTTC. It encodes CSAESGSTYNEQFF.

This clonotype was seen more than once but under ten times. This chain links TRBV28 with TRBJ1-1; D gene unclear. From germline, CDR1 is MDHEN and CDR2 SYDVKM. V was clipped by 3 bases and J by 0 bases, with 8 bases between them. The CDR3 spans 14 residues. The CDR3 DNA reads TGTGCCAGCAGTTTCATGGGGTTGAACACTGAAGCTTTCTTT. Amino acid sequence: CASSFMGLNTEAFF.

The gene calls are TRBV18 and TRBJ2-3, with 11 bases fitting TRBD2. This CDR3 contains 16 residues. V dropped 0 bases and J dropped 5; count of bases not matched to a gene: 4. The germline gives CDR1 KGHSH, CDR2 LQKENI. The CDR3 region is CASSPPSGRALDTQYF. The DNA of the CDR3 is TGTGCCAGCTCACCACCTAGCGGGAGGGCCCTAGATACGCAGTATTTT.

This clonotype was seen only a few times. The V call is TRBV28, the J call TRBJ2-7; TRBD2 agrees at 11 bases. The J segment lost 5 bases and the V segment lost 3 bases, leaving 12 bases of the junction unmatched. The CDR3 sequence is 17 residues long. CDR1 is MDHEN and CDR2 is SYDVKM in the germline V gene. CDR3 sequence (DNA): TGTGCCAGCAGTTTCCGACGTTCCGGGACTAGCGGCCACGAGCAGTACTTC. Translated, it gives CASSFRRSGTSGHEQYF.

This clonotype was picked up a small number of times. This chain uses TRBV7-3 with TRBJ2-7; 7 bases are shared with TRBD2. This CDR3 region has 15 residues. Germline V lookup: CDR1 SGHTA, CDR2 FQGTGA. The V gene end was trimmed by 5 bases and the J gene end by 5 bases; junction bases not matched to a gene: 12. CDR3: CASSPSGLDSDEQYF. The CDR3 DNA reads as TGTGCCAGCAGCCCCTCCGGACTAGATAGCGACGAGCAGTACTTC.

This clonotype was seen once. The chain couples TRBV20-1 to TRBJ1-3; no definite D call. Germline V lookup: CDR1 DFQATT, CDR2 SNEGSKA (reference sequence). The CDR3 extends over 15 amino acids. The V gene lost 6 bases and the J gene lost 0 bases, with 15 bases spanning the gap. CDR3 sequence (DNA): TGCAGTGCGTCGGCCCTGTCACCCTCTGGAAACACCATATATTTT. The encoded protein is CSASALSPSGNTIYF.

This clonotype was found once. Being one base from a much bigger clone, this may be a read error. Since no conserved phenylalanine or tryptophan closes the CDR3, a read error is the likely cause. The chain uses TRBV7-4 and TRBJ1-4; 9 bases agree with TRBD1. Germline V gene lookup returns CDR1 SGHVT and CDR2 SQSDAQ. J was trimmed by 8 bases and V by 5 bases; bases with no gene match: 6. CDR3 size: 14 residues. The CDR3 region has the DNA TGTGCCAGCAGCGAACAGGGGGCACGAGAAAAACTGTTTTCT. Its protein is CASSEQGAREKLFS.

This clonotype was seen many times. The CDR3 region has the DNA TGTGCCAGCAGCCAAGATGGGGGGGTGACCTACAATGAGCAGTTCTTC. Amino acids: CASSQDGGVTYNEQFF. The chain combines TRBV4-2 with TRBJ2-1; TRBD2 matches at 7 bases. This CDR3 is 16 amino acids long. J gave up 2 bases and V 0 bases, and 4 bases lay outside the gene matches. Looked up from germline, CDR1 is LGHNA and CDR2 is YNFKEQ.

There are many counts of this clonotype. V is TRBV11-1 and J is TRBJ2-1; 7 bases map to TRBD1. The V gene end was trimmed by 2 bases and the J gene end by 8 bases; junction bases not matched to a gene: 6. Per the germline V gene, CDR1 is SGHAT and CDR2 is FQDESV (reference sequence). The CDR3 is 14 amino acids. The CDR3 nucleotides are TGTGCCAGCAGCTTAAAAAGGGGGCGCGATGAGCAGTTCTTC. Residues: CASSLKRGRDEQFF.

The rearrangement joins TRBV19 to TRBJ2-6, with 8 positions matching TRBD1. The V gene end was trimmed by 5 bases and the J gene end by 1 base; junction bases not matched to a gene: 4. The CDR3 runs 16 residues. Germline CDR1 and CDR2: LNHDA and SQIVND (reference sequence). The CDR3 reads CASSVTGGSGANVLTF. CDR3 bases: TGTGCCAGTAGTGTAACAGGGGGATCTGGGGCCAACGTCCTGACTTTC.

For the CDR3, the DNA is TGTGCCAGCAGCTTCCTCCGGGGGGCGAGCACAGATACGCAGTATTTT. It yields the protein CASSFLRGASTDTQYF. This chain joins TRBV7-9 and TRBJ2-3; D might be TRBD2 (7 bases). There are 16 residues in the CDR3. From germline, CDR1 is SEHNR and CDR2 FQNEAQ (reference sequence). The V and J ends lost 3 bases and 0 bases respectively, with 13 bases between them.

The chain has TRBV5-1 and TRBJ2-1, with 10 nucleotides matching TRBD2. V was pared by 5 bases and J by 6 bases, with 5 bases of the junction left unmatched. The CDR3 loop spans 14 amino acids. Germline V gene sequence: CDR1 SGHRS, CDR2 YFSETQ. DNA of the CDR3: TGCGCCAGCAGAGTTAGCGGGGGGCTCAATGAGCAGTTCTTC. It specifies CASRVSGGLNEQFF.

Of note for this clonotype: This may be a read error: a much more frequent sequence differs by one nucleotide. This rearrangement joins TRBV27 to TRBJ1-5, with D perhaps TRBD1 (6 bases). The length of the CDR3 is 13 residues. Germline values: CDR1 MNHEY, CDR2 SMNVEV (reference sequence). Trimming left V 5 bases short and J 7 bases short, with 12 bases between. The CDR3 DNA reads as TGTGCCAGCAGTCAAACAGGGAAGCAGCCCCAGCATTTT. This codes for CASSQTGKQPQHF.

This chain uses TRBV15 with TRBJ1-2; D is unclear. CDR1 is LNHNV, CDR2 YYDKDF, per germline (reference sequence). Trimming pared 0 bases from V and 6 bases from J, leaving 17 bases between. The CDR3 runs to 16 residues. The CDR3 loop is CATSRDYSDFQDGYTF. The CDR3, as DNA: TGTGCCACCAGCAGAGATTATAGCGACTTCCAGGATGGCTACACCTTC.

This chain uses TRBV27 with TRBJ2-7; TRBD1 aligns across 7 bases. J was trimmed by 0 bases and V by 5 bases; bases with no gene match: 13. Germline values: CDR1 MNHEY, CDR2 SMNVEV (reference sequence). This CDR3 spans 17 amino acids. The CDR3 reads CASSPYLRDRSSYEQYF. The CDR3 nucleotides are TGTGCCAGCAGTCCCTACCTCCGGGACAGAAGCTCCTACGAGCAGTACTTC.

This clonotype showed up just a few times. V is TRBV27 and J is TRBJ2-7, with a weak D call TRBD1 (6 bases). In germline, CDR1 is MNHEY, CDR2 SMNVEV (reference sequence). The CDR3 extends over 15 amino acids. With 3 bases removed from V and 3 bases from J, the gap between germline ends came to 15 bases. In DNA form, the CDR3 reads TGTGCCAGCAGTTTTTCTAAAACAGGGCTCTACGAGCAGTACTTC. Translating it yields CASSFSKTGLYEQYF.